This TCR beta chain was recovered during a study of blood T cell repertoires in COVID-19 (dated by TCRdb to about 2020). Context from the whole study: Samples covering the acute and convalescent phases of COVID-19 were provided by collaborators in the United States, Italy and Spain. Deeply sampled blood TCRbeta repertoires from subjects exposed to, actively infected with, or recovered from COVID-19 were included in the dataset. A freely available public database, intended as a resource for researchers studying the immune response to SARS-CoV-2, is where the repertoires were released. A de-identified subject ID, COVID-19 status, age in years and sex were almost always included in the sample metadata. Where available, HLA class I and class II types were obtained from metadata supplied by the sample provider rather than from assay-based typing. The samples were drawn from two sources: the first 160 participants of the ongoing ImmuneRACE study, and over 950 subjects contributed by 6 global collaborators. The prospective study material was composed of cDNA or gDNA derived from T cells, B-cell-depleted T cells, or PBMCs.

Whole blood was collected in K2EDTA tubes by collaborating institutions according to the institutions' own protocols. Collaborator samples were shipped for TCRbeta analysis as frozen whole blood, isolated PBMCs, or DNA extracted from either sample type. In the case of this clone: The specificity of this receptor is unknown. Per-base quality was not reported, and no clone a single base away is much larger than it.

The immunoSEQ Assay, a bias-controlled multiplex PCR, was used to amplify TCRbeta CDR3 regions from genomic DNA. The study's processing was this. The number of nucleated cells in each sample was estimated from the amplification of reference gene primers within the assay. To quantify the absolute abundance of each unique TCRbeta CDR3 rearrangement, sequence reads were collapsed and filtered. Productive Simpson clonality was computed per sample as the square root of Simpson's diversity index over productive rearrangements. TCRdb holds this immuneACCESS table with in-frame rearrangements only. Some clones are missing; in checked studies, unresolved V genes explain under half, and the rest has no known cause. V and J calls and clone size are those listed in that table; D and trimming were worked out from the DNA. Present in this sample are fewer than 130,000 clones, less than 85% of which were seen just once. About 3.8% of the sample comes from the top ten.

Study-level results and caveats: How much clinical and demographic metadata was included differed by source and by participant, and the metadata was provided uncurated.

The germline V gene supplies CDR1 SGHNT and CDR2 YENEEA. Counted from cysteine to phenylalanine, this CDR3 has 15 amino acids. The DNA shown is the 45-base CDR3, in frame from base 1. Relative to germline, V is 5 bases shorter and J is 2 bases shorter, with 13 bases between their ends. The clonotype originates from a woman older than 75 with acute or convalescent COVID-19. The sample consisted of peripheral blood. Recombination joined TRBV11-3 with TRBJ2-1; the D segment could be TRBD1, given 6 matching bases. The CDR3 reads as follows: CASSQAQGPYNEQFF. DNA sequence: TGTGCCAGCAGCCAGGCCCAGGGGCCCTACAATGAGCAGTTCTTC.